This is a list of T cell receptor beta chains from one sample in a study of OX40 agonist ivuxolimab in advanced cancers. TCRdb's copy holds only in-frame clones and misses some; the assay was immunoSEQ multiplex PCR. The sample shows about 59,000 clones, 84% of them seen only once. Material: CD4+ or CD8+ T cells sorted from blood, obtained in a trial of the OX40 agonist ivuxolimab. The receptors here all came from an adult with an advanced solid tumor such as melanoma, head and neck, liver or kidney cancer. CDR3s include the opening cysteine and the closing phenylalanine or tryptophan. D genes are given only for firm matches. Rows may omit the clone size; those that give it use once, few, many or a size class.

TRBV28	-	TRBJ2-7	-	TGTGCCAGCAGTATCAGAAACTCGGAGTACTTC	CASSIRNSEYF
TRBV11-2	TRBD1	TRBJ1-1	few	TGTGCCAGCAGCTTAACAGGGGCCCGGCCTGAAGCTTTCTTT	CASSLTGARPEAFF
TRBV6-1	TRBD2	TRBJ2-3	-	TGTGCCAGCCTACCGGGACTAGCGAGCACAGATACGCAGTATTTT	CASLPGLASTDTQYF
TRBV6-6	-	TRBJ1-1	-	TGTGCCAGCAGTGGGAATGAAGCTTTCTTT	CASSGNEAFF
TRBV28	-	TRBJ2-6	-	TGTGCCAGCAGTAGGCAGGGTAAAGGAGGAGCTGGGGCCAACGTCCTGACTTTC	CASSRQGKGGAGANVLTF
TRBV10-2	TRBD1	TRBJ2-7	-	TGCGCCAGCAGGGACAGGGGATCGGGAGCTATTCAGGAGCAGTACTTC	CASRDRGSGAIQEQYF
TRBV4-3	-	TRBJ1-2	-	TGCGCCAGCAGCCAAGAATTAAACACCCCCTACACCTTC	CASSQELNTPYTF
TRBV7-2	TRBD1	TRBJ1-2	-	TGTGCCAGCAGCTTAGTGGCAGGGGGCGTCTATGGCTACACCTTC	CASSLVAGGVYGYTF
TRBV10-1	-	TRBJ2-2	-	TGCGCCAGCAGTGAGCCCCACGGGCAGCCGAACACCGGGGAGCTGTTTTTT	CASSEPHGQPNTGELFF
TRBV6-5	-	TRBJ2-1	-	TGTGCCAGCGGCCGGGACACCTACAATGAGCAGTTCTTC	CASGRDTYNEQFF
TRBV7-8	-	TRBJ2-7	few	TGTGCCAGCAGCTTAAAGACAGGAATCGACGAGCAGTACTTC	CASSLKTGIDEQYF
TRBV9	TRBD2	TRBJ2-1	-	TGTGCCAGCAGCGTACAGCCCGGGACTAGCTACAATGAGCAGTTCTTC	CASSVQPGTSYNEQFF
TRBV5-8	-	TRBJ1-4	-	TGTGCCAGCAGCTTACAGGATGCGGACGAGAAACTGTTTTTT	CASSLQDADEKLFF
TRBV6-4	TRBD1	TRBJ1-1	-	TGTGCCAGCAGGATATTACCGGGACAGCACACTGAAGCTTTCTTT	CASRILPGQHTEAFF
TRBV9	-	TRBJ2-2	-	TGTGCCAGCAGCTTCTTCGGGACGGGGAACACCGGGGAGCTGTTTTTT	CASSFFGTGNTGELFF
TRBV18	TRBD1	TRBJ1-2	many	TGTGCCAGCTCACCTGACAGGGGTTACGGCTACACCTTC	CASSPDRGYGYTF
TRBV30	-	TRBJ2-3	-	TGTGCCTGGAGTGTAGGGGGGTTGGGTTCGCAGTATTTT	CAWSVGGLGSQYF
TRBV7-2	-	TRBJ2-7	few	TGTGCCAGCAGCTTATGGCCGGATACCTACGAGCAGTACTTC	CASSLWPDTYEQYF
TRBV29-1	-	TRBJ1-1	-	TGCAGCGTAGCCGACACAATGGGAGTATTGGCTTTCTTT	CSVADTMGVLAFF
TRBV6-1	-	TRBJ2-7	-	TGTGCCAGCAGTGAAGATGGAAACTACGAGCAGTACTTC	CASSEDGNYEQYF
TRBV19	TRBD2	TRBJ2-3	-	TGTGCCAGTAGTATGGGGACTAGCGCCTACCCGCAGTATTTT	CASSMGTSAYPQYF
TRBV6-5	TRBD1	TRBJ1-4	-	TGTGCCAGCAACCTATTGGGGACAGATAATGAAAAACTGTTTTTT	CASNLLGTDNEKLFF
TRBV5-6	-	TRBJ2-3	-	TGTGCCAGCAGCAACCGGGACTCCTCGGTTGGAGATACGCAGTATTTT	CASSNRDSSVGDTQYF
TRBV6-6	-	TRBJ2-1	-	TGTGCCAGCAGTTATCCCGGGTTAGGGGACAATGAGCAGTTCTTC	CASSYPGLGDNEQFF
TRBV7-2	-	TRBJ2-3	few	TGTGCCAGCAGCCCCCGCCACTTCACAGATACGCAGTATTTT	CASSPRHFTDTQYF
TRBV9	-	TRBJ2-2	few	TGTGCCAGCAGCGTGCGAACAAACACCGGGGAGCTGTTTTTT	CASSVRTNTGELFF
TRBV7-8	-	TRBJ2-1	-	TGTGCCAGCAGCGGAGCACGGGGGGCGATCAATGAGCAGTTCTTC	CASSGARGAINEQFF
TRBV20-1	-	TRBJ1-2	-	TGCAGTGCAACCGATAACTATGGCTACACCTTC	CSATDNYGYTF
TRBV28	TRBD1	TRBJ1-6	-	TGTGCCAGCAGTTCCGAGACAGGGGGTCGGTCACCCCTCCACTTT	CASSSETGGRSPLHF
TRBV5-1	TRBD2	TRBJ2-1	-	TGCGCCAGCAGCTTCCAGCTAGCGGGGGCGAACAATGAGCAGTTCTTC	CASSFQLAGANNEQFF
TRBV5-6	TRBD1	TRBJ2-6	once	TGTGCCAGCAGTACCGGGACAGGCGAATACTCTGGGGCCAACGTCCTGACTTTC	CASSTGTGEYSGANVLTF
TRBV9	TRBD1	TRBJ2-5	-	TGTGCCAGCAGCGTACAGGACAGGGCACAAGAGACCCAGTACTTC	CASSVQDRAQETQYF
TRBV6-5	TRBD1	TRBJ2-4	-	TGTGCCAGCAGTCCAGCTGACAGGGCCCTATACTTC	CASSPADRALYF
TRBV29-1	TRBD1	TRBJ2-7	-	TGCAGCGTTCAAACAGGGGAAGCCTACGAGCAGTACTTC	CSVQTGEAYEQYF
TRBV5-1	TRBD2	TRBJ2-1	-	TGCGCCAGCAGCTTGTCCGGGACTAGCTCCTACAATGAGCAGTTCTTC	CASSLSGTSSYNEQFF
TRBV10-3	-	TRBJ1-4	-	TGTGCCATCAGTGAGCCTGAGAATGAAAAACTGTTTTTT	CAISEPENEKLFF
TRBV10-2	-	TRBJ2-3	few	TGCGCCAGCAGTGTCAGAAGATGGGACGGAGATACGCAGTATTTT	CASSVRRWDGDTQYF
TRBV10-3	-	TRBJ2-7	-	TGTGCCATCAAAGAACAGGGCTACGAGCAGTACTTC	CAIKEQGYEQYF
TRBV5-1	-	TRBJ1-4	-	TGCGCCAGCAGCCAGATGGCGACAACTAATGAAAAACTGTTTTTT	CASSQMATTNEKLFF
TRBV14	-	TRBJ2-3	-	TGTGCCAGCAGCCAAGAATACACAGATACGCAGTATTTT	CASSQEYTDTQYF
TRBV10-3	-	TRBJ1-5	-	TGTGCCATCAGTGGAGACCCCATGAGCAATCAGCCCCAGCATTTT	CAISGDPMSNQPQHF
TRBV4-2	TRBD1	TRBJ2-7	-	TGTGCCAGCAGCCAAGAGTTAGGACAGGGGGGCGAGCAGTACTTC	CASSQELGQGGEQYF